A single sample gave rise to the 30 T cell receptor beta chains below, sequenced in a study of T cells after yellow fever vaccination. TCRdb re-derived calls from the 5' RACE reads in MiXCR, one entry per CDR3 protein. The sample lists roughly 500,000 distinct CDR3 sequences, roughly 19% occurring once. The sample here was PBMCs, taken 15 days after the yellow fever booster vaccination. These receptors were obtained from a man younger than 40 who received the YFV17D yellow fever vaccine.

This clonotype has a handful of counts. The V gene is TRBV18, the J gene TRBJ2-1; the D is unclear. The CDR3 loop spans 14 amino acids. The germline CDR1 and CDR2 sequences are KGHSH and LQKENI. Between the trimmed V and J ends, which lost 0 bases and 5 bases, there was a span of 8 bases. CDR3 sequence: CASSPPARDNEQFF. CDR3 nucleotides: TGTGCCAGCTCACCACCTGCCAGAGACAATGAGCAGTTCTTC.

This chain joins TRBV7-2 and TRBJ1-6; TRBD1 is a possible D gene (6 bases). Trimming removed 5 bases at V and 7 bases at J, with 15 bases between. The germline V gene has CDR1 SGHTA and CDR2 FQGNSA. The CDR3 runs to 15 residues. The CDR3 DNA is TGTGCCAGCAGCCCCGGCACAGGGATGAATTCACCCCTCCACTTT. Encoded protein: CASSPGTGMNSPLHF.

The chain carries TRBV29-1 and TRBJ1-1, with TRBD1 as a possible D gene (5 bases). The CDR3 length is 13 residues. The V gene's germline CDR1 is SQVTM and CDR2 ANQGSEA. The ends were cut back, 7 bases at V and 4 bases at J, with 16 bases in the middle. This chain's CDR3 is CSANRPGTTEAFF. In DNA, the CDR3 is TGCAGCGCAAATCGTCCGGGGACCACTGAAGCTTTCTTT. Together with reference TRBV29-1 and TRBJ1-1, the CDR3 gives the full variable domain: SAVISQKPSRDICQRGTSLTIQCQVDSQVTMMFWYRQQPGQSLTLIATANQGSEATYESGFVIDKFPISRPNLTFSTLTVSNMSPEDSSIYLCSANRPGTTEAFFGQGTRLTVV.

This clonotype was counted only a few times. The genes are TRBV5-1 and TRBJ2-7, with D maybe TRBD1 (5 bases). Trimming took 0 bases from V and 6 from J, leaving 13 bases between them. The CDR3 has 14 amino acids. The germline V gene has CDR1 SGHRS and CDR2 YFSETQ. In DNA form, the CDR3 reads TGCGCCAGCAGCTTGGGCCCAGGGAACTCCGAGCAGTACTTC. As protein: CASSLGPGNSEQYF. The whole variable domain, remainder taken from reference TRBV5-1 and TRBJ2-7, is KAGVTQTPRYLIKTRGQQVTLSCSPISGHRSVSWYQQTPGQGLQFLFEYFSETQRNKGNFPGRFSGRQFSNSRSEMNVSTLELGDSALYLCASSLGPGNSEQYFGPGTRLTVT.

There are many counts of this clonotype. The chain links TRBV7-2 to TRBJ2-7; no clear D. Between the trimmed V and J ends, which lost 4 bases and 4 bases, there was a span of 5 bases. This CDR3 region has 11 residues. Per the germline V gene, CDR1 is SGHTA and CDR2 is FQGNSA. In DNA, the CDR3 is TGTGCCAGCAGCTCTCAATACGAGCAGTACTTC. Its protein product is CASSSQYEQYF.

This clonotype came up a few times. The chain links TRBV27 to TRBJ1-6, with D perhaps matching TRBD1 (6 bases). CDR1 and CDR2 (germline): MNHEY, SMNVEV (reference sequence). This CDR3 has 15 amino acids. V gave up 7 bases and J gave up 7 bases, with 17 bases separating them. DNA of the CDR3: TGTGCCAGCATGGGGACCGGGACAAAAAATTCACCCCTCCACTTT. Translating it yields CASMGTGTKNSPLHF.

CDR3 protein: CSVAGLALAKNIQYF. The CDR3 nucleotides are TGCAGCGTGGCGGGACTAGCGCTGGCCAAAAACATTCAGTACTTC. V is TRBV29-1 and J is TRBJ2-4, with TRBD2 matching over 10 bases. This CDR3 has 15 amino acids. Germline-derived CDR1 and CDR2 are SQVTM and ANQGSEA. Trimming took 6 bases from V and 1 from J; bases not matched to a gene: 6.

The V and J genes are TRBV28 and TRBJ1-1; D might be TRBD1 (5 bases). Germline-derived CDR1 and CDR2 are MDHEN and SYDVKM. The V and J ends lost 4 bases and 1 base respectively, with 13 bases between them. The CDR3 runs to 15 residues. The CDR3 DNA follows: TGTGCCAGCAGTTCGGCAGGGAAGGCGAACACTGAAGCTTTCTTT. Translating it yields CASSSAGKANTEAFF.

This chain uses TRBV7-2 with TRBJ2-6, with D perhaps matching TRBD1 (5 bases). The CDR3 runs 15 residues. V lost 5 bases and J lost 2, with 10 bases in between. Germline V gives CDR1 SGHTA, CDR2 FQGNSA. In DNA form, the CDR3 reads TGTGCCAGCAGCCAACAGGCCACTGGGGCCAACGTCCTGACTTTC. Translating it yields CASSQQATGANVLTF.

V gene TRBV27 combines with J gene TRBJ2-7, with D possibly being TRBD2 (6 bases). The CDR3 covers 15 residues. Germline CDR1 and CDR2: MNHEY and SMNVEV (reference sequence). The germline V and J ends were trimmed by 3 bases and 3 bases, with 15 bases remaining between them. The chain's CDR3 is CASSFGIAVDYEQYF. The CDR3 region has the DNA TGTGCCAGCAGTTTCGGGATAGCGGTAGACTACGAGCAGTACTTC.

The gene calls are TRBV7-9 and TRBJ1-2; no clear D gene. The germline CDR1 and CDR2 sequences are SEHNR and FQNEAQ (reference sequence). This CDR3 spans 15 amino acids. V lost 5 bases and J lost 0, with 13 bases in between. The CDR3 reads CASSPPPGANYGYTF. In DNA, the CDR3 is TGTGCCAGCAGCCCACCCCCGGGAGCTAACTATGGCTACACCTTC. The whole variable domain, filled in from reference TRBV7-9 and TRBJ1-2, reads DTGVSQNPRHKITKRGQNVTFRCDPISEHNRLYWYRQTLGQGPEFLTYFQNEAQLEKSRLLSDRFSAERPKGSFSTLEIQRTEQGDSAMYLCASSPPPGANYGYTFGSGTRLTVV.

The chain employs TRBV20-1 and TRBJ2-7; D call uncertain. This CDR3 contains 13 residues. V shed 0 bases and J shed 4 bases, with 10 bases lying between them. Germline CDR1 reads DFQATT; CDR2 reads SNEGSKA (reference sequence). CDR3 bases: TGCAGTGCTAGAGATCCGAGCCAGTACGAGCAGTACTTC. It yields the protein CSARDPSQYEQYF.

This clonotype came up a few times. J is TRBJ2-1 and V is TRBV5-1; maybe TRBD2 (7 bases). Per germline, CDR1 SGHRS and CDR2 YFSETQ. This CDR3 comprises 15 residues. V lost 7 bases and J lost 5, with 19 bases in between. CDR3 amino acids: CASSHGGGRHNEQFF. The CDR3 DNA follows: TGCGCCAGCTCCCACGGGGGCGGGAGACACAATGAGCAGTTCTTC.

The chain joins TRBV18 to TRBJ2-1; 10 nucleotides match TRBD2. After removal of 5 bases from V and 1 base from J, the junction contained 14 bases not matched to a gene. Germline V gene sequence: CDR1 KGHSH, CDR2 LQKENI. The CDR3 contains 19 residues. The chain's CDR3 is CASSGGAGVAGGSYNEQFF. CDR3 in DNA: TGTGCCAGCTCAGGAGGCGCGGGGGTAGCGGGAGGATCCTACAATGAGCAGTTCTTC.

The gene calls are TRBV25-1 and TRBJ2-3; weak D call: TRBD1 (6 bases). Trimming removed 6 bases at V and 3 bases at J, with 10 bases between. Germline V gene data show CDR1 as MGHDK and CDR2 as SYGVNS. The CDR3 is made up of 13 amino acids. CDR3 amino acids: CASSHRATDTQYF. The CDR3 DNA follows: TGTGCCAGCAGCCACAGGGCAACAGATACGCAGTATTTT.

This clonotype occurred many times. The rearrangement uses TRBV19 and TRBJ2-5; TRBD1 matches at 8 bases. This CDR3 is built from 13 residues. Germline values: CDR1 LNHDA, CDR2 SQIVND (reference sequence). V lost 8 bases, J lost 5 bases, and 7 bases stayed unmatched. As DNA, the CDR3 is TGTGCCAGTTCTGCAGGGGGCTATGAGACCCAGTACTTC. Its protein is CASSAGGYETQYF.

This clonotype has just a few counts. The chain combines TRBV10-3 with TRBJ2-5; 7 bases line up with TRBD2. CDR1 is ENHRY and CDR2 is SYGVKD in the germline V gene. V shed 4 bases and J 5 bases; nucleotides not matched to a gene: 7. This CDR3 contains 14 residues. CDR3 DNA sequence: TGTGCCATCAGTGGGCAGGCGGGAGTGGAGACCCAGTACTTC. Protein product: CAISGQAGVETQYF.

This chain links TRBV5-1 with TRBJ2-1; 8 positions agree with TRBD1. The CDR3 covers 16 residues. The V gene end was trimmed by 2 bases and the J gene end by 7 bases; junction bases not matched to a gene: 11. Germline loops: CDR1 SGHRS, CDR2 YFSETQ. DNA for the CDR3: TGCGCCAGCAGCTTTGCGGTCAGGGGGCAAGGGAATGAGCAGTTCTTC. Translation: CASSFAVRGQGNEQFF.

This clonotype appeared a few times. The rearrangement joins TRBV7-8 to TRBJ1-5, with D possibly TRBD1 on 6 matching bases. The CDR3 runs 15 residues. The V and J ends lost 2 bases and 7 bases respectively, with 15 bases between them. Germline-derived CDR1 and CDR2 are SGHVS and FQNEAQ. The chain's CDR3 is CASSLHREGRQPQHF. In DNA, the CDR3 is TGTGCCAGCAGCTTACACAGGGAGGGTAGACAGCCCCAGCATTTT.

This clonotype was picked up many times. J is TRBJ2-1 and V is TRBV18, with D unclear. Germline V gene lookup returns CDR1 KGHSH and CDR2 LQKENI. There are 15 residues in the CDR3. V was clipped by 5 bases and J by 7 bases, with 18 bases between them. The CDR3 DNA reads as TGTGCCAGCTCAAAAGGGCGCGCCGGGCCAAATGAGCAGTTCTTC. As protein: CASSKGRAGPNEQFF.

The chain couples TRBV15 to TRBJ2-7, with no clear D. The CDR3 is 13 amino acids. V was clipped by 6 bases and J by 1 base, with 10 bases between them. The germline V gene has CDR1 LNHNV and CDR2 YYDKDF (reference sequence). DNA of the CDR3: TGTGCCACCAGGGAGTCAGGATCCTACGAGCAGTACTTC. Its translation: CATRESGSYEQYF.

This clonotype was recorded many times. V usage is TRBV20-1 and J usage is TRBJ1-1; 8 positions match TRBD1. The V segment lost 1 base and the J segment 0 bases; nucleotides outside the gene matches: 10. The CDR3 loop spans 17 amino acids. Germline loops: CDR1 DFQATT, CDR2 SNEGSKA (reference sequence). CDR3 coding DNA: TGCAGTGCTAGAGTCAGGGGGCGTTCCGTTCTGAACACTGAAGCTTTCTTT. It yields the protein CSARVRGRSVLNTEAFF.

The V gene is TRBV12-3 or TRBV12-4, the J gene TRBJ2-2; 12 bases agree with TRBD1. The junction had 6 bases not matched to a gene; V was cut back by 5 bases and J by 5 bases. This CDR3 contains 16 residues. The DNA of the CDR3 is TGTGCCAGCAGTGCCGGGACAGGGGGCGCAACCGGGGAGCTGTTTTTT. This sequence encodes CASSAGTGGATGELFF.

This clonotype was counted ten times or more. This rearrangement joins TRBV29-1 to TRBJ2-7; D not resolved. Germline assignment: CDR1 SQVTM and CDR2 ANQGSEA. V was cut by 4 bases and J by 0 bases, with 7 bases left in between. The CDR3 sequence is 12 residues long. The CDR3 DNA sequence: TGCAGCGTTGCGCAGTCCTCCTACGAGCAGTACTTC. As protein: CSVAQSSYEQYF.

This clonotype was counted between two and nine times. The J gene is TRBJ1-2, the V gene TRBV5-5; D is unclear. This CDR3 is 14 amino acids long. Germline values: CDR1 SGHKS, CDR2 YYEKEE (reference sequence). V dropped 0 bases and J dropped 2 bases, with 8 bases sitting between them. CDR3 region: CASSLGGRNYGYTF. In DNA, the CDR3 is TGTGCCAGCAGCTTGGGAGGGAGAAACTATGGCTACACCTTC.

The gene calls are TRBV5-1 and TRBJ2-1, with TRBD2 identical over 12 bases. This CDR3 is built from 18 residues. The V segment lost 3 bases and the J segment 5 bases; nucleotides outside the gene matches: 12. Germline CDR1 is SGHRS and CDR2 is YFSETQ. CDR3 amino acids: CASSSGLAGTFTNNEQFF. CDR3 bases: TGCGCCAGCAGCTCCGGACTAGCGGGAACATTCACCAACAATGAGCAGTTCTTC.

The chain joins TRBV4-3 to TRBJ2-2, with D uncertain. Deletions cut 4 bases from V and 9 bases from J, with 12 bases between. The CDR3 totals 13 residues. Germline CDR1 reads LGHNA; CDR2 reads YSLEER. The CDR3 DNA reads TGCGCCAGCAGCCCCCCCGAGTTGAGGGAGCTGTTTTTT. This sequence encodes CASSPPELRELFF.

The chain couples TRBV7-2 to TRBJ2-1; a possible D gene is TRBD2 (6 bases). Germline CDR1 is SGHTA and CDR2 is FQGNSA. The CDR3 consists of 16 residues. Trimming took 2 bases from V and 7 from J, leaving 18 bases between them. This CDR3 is CASSLYRDWLSNEQFF. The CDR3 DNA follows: TGTGCCAGCAGCTTATACCGGGACTGGCTCTCTAATGAGCAGTTCTTC.

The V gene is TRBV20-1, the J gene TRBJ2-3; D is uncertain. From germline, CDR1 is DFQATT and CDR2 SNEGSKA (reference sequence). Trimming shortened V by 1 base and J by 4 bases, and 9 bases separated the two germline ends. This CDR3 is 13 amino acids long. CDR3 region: CSARGSPADTQYF. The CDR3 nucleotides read TGCAGTGCTAGAGGGAGCCCCGCAGATACGCAGTATTTT.

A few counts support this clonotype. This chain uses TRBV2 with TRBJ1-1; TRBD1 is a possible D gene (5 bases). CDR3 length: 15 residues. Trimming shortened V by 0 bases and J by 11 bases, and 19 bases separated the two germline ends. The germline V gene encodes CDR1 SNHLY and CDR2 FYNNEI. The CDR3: CASSEALRQGLEAFF. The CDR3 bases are TGTGCCAGCAGTGAAGCGCTTCGGCAGGGACTAGAGGCTTTCTTT.